These T cell receptor beta chains were read from a single sample in a study of blood T cells in healthy people across ages. TCRdb ran MiXCR on the 5' RACE reads and lists one entry per CDR3 protein. The sample has over 1,300,000 distinct CDR3 sequences; around 59% are singletons. Sample: blood. These receptors originate from a man between 18 and 29 years old in good health. Each CDR3 is given with its conserved first and last residue. The D gene is left open where the match is weak. Expanded clones are given a class, and other clones once, few, many or no size at all.

18	NA	TRBJ2-4	few	TRBV7-9	TGTGCCAGCAGCTTAGGCCCATGGGAGGATTTAGCCAAAAACATTCAGTACTTC	CASSLGPWEDLAKNIQYF
16	NA	TRBJ1-2	NA	TRBV4-2	TGTGCCAGCAGCCAAGATCGCGACCTACGTTATTATGGCTACACCTTT	CASSQDRDLRYYGYTF
18	TRBD2	TRBJ2-7	NA	TRBV20-1	TGCAGTGCTAGAGATCCGGGGGGGGCCATTGGCGGGTCCTACGAGCAGTACTTC	CSARDPGGAIGGSYEQYF
13	NA	TRBJ1-1	NA	TRBV5-1	TGCGCCAGCAGCTCAGAATTGAACACTGAAGCTTTCTTT	CASSSELNTEAFF
14	TRBD1	TRBJ2-1	NA	TRBV29-1	TGCAGCGTTGATGGCACAGGGGGCTACAATGAGCAGTTCTTC	CSVDGTGGYNEQFF
14	NA	TRBJ1-2	few	TRBV10-3	TGTGCCATCAGGTCAAGGGGATTTAACTATGGCTACACCTTC	CAIRSRGFNYGYTF
11	NA	TRBJ2-5	NA	TRBV7-9	TGTGCCGGGGAGCGCCAAGAGACCCAGTACTTC	CAGERQETQYF
15	NA	TRBJ1-4	NA	TRBV3-1	TGTGCCAGCAGCCAAGAGTTTTCGGTTCCCGCCGCGCTGTTTTTT	CASSQEFSVPAALFF
12	NA	TRBJ2-7	NA	TRBV4-3	TGCGCCAGCAGCCAACCTAGGTGCGAGCAGTACTTC	CASSQPRCEQYF
14	NA	TRBJ1-2	NA	TRBV2	TGTGCCAGCCCAAGCGACAGAACTTCCTATGGCTACACCTTC	CASPSDRTSYGYTF
15	NA	TRBJ2-3	NA	TRBV14	TGTGCCAGCAGCCTTAGGAGGGGAATCACAGATACGCAGTATTTT	CASSLRRGITDTQYF
14	NA	TRBJ1-5	NA	TRBV28	TGTGCCAGCACCCAACAGAATAGCAATCAGCCCCAGCATTTT	CASTQQNSNQPQHF
15	NA	TRBJ1-1	NA	TRBV9	TGTGCCAGCAGCGTAGAGGGGGTACCGAACACTGAAGCTTTCTTT	CASSVEGVPNTEAFF
14	NA	TRBJ2-5	NA	TRBV3-1	TGTGCCAGCAGCCAAGAGGTAGGGTCCGGGACCCAGTACTTC	CASSQEVGSGTQYF
13	NA	TRBJ2-7	NA	TRBV27	TGTGCCAGCAGTTTATCGGGCCTCTACGAGCAGTACTTC	CASSLSGLYEQYF
13	NA	TRBJ2-1	few	TRBV7-9	TGTGCCAGCAATTTTAGGGTAACGGAGGAGCAGTTCTTC	CASNFRVTEEQFF
16	TRBD1	TRBJ2-6	few	TRBV29-1	TGCAGCGTTGACGTCAGGGGGTTCTCTGGGGCCAACGCTCTGACTTTC	CSVDVRGFSGANALTF
19	TRBD1	TRBJ2-3	NA	TRBV30	TGTGCCTGGAGTGTAAGGCTCGGGACAGGGGGCTTGGTGGCAGATACGCAGTATTTT	CAWSVRLGTGGLVADTQYF
16	TRBD1	TRBJ2-7	NA	TRBV7-9	TGTGCCAGCAGCTCCCCCGGGACAGGGCATCTCTCCGAGCAGTACTTC	CASSSPGTGHLSEQYF
16	TRBD2	TRBJ2-1	few	TRBV12-3/TRBV12-4	TGTGCCAGCAGTCCAAGGGCTAGCGGGGGGGACAATGAGCAGTTCTTC	CASSPRASGGDNEQFF
15	TRBD1	TRBJ2-5	NA	TRBV20-1	TGCAGTGCTAGAGATGGGGACAGGTCAACCAATGAGCAGTACTTC	CSARDGDRSTNEQYF
16	TRBD2	TRBJ2-1	NA	TRBV2	TGTGCCAGCAGCATCAGGACTAGCGGGAGTGTCAATGAGCAGTTCTTC	CASSIRTSGSVNEQFF
14	NA	TRBJ2-7	NA	TRBV9	TGTGCCAGCAGCGTAGAAACAGTCTCCTACGAGCAGTACTTC	CASSVETVSYEQYF
16	NA	TRBJ2-3	NA	TRBV5-1	TGCGCCAGCAGCTTGCATGAACAGGTGGTGATAGATACGCAGTATTTT	CASSLHEQVVIDTQYF
17	TRBD2	TRBJ2-3	NA	TRBV4-3	TGCGCCAGCAGCTCCTACAGCGGGGGGGCCGACCCAGATACGCAGTATTTT	CASSSYSGGADPDTQYF
13	NA	TRBJ1-2	once	TRBV12-3/TRBV12-4	TGTGCCAGCAATATTGAGAGGAGGTATGGCTACACCTTC	CASNIERRYGYTF
17	TRBD2	TRBJ2-3	NA	TRBV12-3/TRBV12-4	TGTGCCAGCAGTTTAGAACGGTCTAGCGGAGGCACAGATACGCAGTATTTT	CASSLERSSGGTDTQYF
13	TRBD2	TRBJ2-1	NA	TRBV12-3/TRBV12-4	TGTGCCAGCCGTGTTCTAGCGGGAGGGCCCCAGTTCTTC	CASRVLAGGPQFF
15	NA	TRBJ1-2	few	TRBV6-5	TGTGCCAGCAGTTACTCTCAGCCCACGAAGGGTGGCTACACCTTC	CASSYSQPTKGGYTF
16	TRBD1	TRBJ2-2	NA	TRBV6-4	TGTGCCAGCAGTGACGAAGGGACAGGGGTTACCGGGGAGCTGTTTTTT	CASSDEGTGVTGELFF
18	TRBD2	TRBJ2-1	NA	TRBV20-1	TGCAGTGCTGGGTCTAGCGGGGGGCTCATAAGCTCCTACAATGAGCAGTTCTTC	CSAGSSGGLISSYNEQFF
17	NA	TRBJ1-2	NA	TRBV4-1	TGCGCCAGCAGCCGGCTCGAGGGAAGGCAGAAAAGGGGAGGCTACACCTTC	CASSRLEGRQKRGGYTF
14	TRBD2	TRBJ2-7	NA	TRBV20-1	TGCAGTGCTAGAGATCCTAGCGGGTATTACGAGCAGTACTTC	CSARDPSGYYEQYF
13	NA	TRBJ1-6	few	TRBV6-4	TGTGCCAGCAGTGACTCGTTTAATTCACCCCTCCACTTT	CASSDSFNSPLHF
13	NA	TRBJ1-2	NA	TRBV29-1	TGCAGCGTCCAGACAGAACCGAGGTATGGCTACACCTTC	CSVQTEPRYGYTF
15	TRBD1	TRBJ1-1	few	TRBV5-1	TGCGCCAGCAGCTTGGGGGACAGACTGAACACTGAAGCTTTCTTT	CASSLGDRLNTEAFF
16	TRBD2	TRBJ2-1	NA	TRBV12-3/TRBV12-4	TGTGCCAGCAGGGGGGGGACTAGCAGTTCCTACAATGAGCAGTTCTTC	CASRGGTSSSYNEQFF
12	NA	TRBJ2-1	NA	TRBV14	TGTGCCAGCAGCCAAGCTACCAATGAGCAGTTCTTC	CASSQATNEQFF
15	NA	TRBJ1-1	NA	TRBV28	TGTGCCAGCAGTTTTATCCGACCGACGAACACTGAAGCTTTCTTT	CASSFIRPTNTEAFF
16	NA	TRBJ1-1	NA	TRBV11-2	TGTGCCAGCAAAAGCTTAAGGGCGGCTCTCAACACTGAAGCTTTCTTT	CASKSLRAALNTEAFF